This note documents a single TCR beta chain sequence. The entry originates in a study of blood T cell repertoires in COVID-19. Profiling relied on immunoSEQ multiplex PCR, and the TCRdb table lists in-frame clones only, not all of them. The table lists around 220,000 clones, over 75% of them singletons. The V end was cut by 4 bases, the J end by 5 bases, with 18 bases between. This CDR3 contains 15 residues. CDR1 is SGDLS, CDR2 YYNGEE, per germline. The chain has TRBV9 and TRBJ2-5; D possibly corresponds to TRBD1 (5 bases). The receptor was isolated from a man aged 45-65 years with acute or convalescent COVID-19. Sequencing was done on a sample of peripheral blood. CDR3 nucleotides: TGTGCCAGCAGCCCCCTCCGGACATCTCGGGAGACCCAGTACTTC. Its protein is CASSPLRTSRETQYF.